This TCR beta chain stems from a study of blood T cell repertoires in COVID-19. Per the original methods: Researchers report that nucleated cell counts were estimated from reference gene primer amplification. The table came from immunoSEQ multiplex PCR; TCRdb's copy has only in-frame clones and leaves some out. The V and J calls and the clone size are those of that table, but D and trimming were determined from the DNA. The repertoire holds tens of thousands of clones, just under 85% seen once, with less than 6.5% in the top ten. Trimming took 5 bases from V and 1 from J; bases not matched to a gene: 6. The CDR3 has 15 residues. Germline loops: CDR1 LGHDT, CDR2 YNNKEL (reference sequence).

This TCR was recovered from a man aged 65 to 85 with acute or convalescent COVID-19. This chain joins TRBV3-1 (or the pseudogene TRBV3-2) and TRBJ2-7, with TRBD1 matching 9 bases. The source material was peripheral blood. The CDR3 loop reads CASSFWDRASYEQYF. DNA for the CDR3: TGTGCCAGCAGCTTCTGGGACAGGGCATCCTACGAGCAGTACTTC.